This TCR beta chain comes out of a study of beta chain features in type 1 diabetes (dated by TCRdb to between 2017 and 2018). Turning to the overall study: Mean age, gender distribution, total cell number and subset yield were not different between patients and healthy donors. Regulatory and stem cell-like memory subsets were obtained from only 8 patients and roughly 8 healthy donors, while naive and central memory subsets were obtained from all 30 or so donors. The study compared the TCRB repertoires of sorted circulating CD4+ T cell subsets in recently diagnosed type 1 diabetes patients with those in matched healthy donors. Across all samples, some 99 million sorted cells were examined, and cell number per subset correlated strongly with RNA yield. Study-wide findings and limitations: A moderate but significant shortening of TCRB CDR3 length was observed in type 1 diabetes patients in all four CD4+ subsets. Sequencing cDNA rather than genomic DNA could over-represent highly expressing activated cells, although activation and CD3 levels did not differ between groups. Shorter templates might be favored by PCR, yet because patient and control samples were amplified and corrected together, any such skew would affect both groups equally. Naive, central memory and regulatory TCRB repertoires appeared to be more alike among patients than among healthy donors. Fewer insertions and more nucleotide deletions at VDJ recombination sites were observed in patients with type 1 diabetes, implying thymic rearrangement abnormalities. Because small numbers of individuals were included in the HLA sub-analyses, any influence of HLA type on TCRB rearrangement was left unresolved.

The High Capacity cDNA Reverse Transcription Kit was used to reverse transcribe all of the isolated RNA, meaning that expressed TCRB transcripts were what got sequenced. Deep immunoSEQ sequencing was performed on naive, central memory and regulatory T cell samples, with an average of roughly 4 million total reads per sample. Sorted cells were lysed in RLT buffer, and RNA was extracted using DNase-treated RNeasy Micro or Mini kits according to cell number. To prevent cross-contamination, every cell subset was processed on its own, while patient and healthy donor samples were processed together. The immunoSEQ multiplex PCR was used to amplify TCRB sequences from cDNA, generating 87-bp fragments that spanned the CDR3 region. Sequencing of the amplicons was done on the Illumina HiSeq platform. Per the authors' processing: PCR bias was corrected computationally using synthetic template baselines, and reads within Hamming distance 2 were collapsed, with unmergeable singletons discarded. By aligning reads against IMGT, V, D and J genes, CDR3 length, and insertions or deletions at six rearrangement sites were assigned. Within each subset, clonotype counts were normalized to the number of sorted cells before true diversity and Gini coefficients were calculated with the tcR R package. The overlap coefficient, calculated on TCRB nucleotide sequences, was used to quantify repertoire sharing. Sourced from immuneACCESS, this table was stored by TCRdb with only in-frame sequences that have V and J called. A share of the clones is absent; for the studies checked, an unresolved V gene accounts for under half, and the remainder has no known explanation. V and J calls and clone size come straight from that table; D and trimming were deduced from the DNA. The sample table lists roughly 150,000 clones, just over 9% of them with a count of one. The ten largest clones represent 2% to 3% of the sample.

With respect to this clone: There is no known antigen for this receptor. Base qualities are missing; no much larger clone stands one base away.

A single peripheral blood draw of about 116 mL on average was collected from each donor into heparinised tubes. A BD FACSAria II was used to sort naive, central memory, regulatory and stem cell-like memory CD4+ T cells with a panel that included CD45RO, CCR7, CD25, CD127, CD95 and CD27. A purity above 95% was achieved for all sorted populations. Right away, PBMCs were isolated by Lymphoprep density gradient centrifugation and were stained directly, with no culture step. Samples were stained and sorted in pairs, with one healthy donor and one patient per experiment, so that batch effects were minimized. The germline V gene specifies SGHRS as CDR1 and YFSETQ as CDR2. The CDR3 has 18 amino acids, counting the end cysteine and phenylalanine. Of all the DNA, just the CDR3 is kept, 54 bases in frame from base 1. V ends up 2 bases short and J 6 bases short, with an unmatched junction base count of 9.

Sequences were obtained from central memory CD4+ T cells from blood. This receptor was identified in a woman between 18 and 29 years old in good health. The chain was built from TRBV5-1 and TRBJ2-1; 15 junctional bases match TRBD2. The CDR3 here reads CASSLLGLAGGWGNEQFF. The nucleotide sequence is TGCGCCAGCAGCTTACTGGGACTAGCGGGAGGTTGGGGCAATGAGCAGTTCTTC.